This TCR beta chain was documented in a study of cytomegalovirus exposure and HLA in healthy donors. With 60 Vbeta and 13 Jbeta primers, the PCR was carried out. Measured with immunoSEQ multiplex PCR; TCRdb has only the in-frame clones, and not every one. The profile covers 200,000 to 250,000 clones, with more than 85% appearing a single time and approximately 1% taken by the ten largest. V lost 10 bases, J lost 0 bases, and 16 bases lay in between. Germline lookup yields CDR1 LNHDA and CDR2 SQIVND (reference sequence). The CDR3 covers 16 residues. Sequencing was done on a sample of PBMCs. The clonotype was recovered from a woman between 18 and 29 years old in good health and CMV-seronegative. This chain joins TRBV19 and TRBJ2-6; D not certain. The CDR3 sequence: CATYNLRSSGANVLTF. The DNA for the CDR3 is TGTGCCACCTATAACCTTCGAAGCTCTGGGGCCAACGTCCTGACTTTC. The full variable domain, rest sourced from reference TRBV19 and TRBJ2-6, is DGGITQSPKYLFRKEGQNVTLSCEQNLNHDAMYWYRQDPGQGLRLIYYSQIVNDFQKGDIAEGYSVSREKKESFPLTVTSAQKNPTAFYLCATYNLRSSGANVLTFGAGSRLTVL.